The 9 T cell receptor beta chains reported below all come from one sample, sequenced in a study of T cell changes during pregnancy in multiple sclerosis. Libraries were prepared by immunoSEQ multiplex PCR; TCRdb keeps only in-frame clonotypes and omits some of them. This sample yields 70,000 to 95,000 clones, of which approximately 92% are seen a single time; roughly 4.5% belongs to the top ten. The material was peripheral blood, obtained in the first trimester of pregnancy. These receptors all come from a female donor with multiple sclerosis, enrolled in a pregnancy study.

This chain joins TRBV28 and TRBJ1-6; D unclear. This CDR3 is 15 amino acids long. Germline CDR1 reads MDHEN; CDR2 reads SYDVKM. V was clipped by 2 bases and J by 0 bases, with 5 bases between them. The CDR3 protein is CASSLVSSYNSPLHF. CDR3 nucleotide sequence: TGTGCCAGCAGTTTAGTGAGCTCCTATAATTCACCCCTCCACTTT.

This chain connects TRBV5-1 to TRBJ2-1; TRBD1 aligns across 12 bases. Germline V gene data show CDR1 as SGHRS and CDR2 as YFSETQ. The CDR3 extends over 16 amino acids. V gave up 0 bases and J gave up 8 bases; unmatched junction bases: 6. DNA for the CDR3: TGCGCCAGCAGCTTGGTAATGGGACAGGGGGCGGATGAGCAGTTCTTC. Its protein is CASSLVMGQGADEQFF. Drawing the rest from reference TRBV5-1 and TRBJ2-1, the complete variable domain is KAGVTQTPRYLIKTRGQQVTLSCSPISGHRSVSWYQQTPGQGLQFLFEYFSETQRNKGNFPGRFSGRQFSNSRSEMNVSTLELGDSALYLCASSLVMGQGADEQFFGPGTRLTVL.

The rearrangement links TRBV19 to TRBJ2-1, with D tentatively TRBD2 (6 bases). From germline, CDR1 is LNHDA and CDR2 SQIVND (reference sequence). The CDR3 runs 13 residues. Trimming removed 7 bases at V and 11 bases at J, with 18 bases between. CDR3: CASTTGFGGKQFF. CDR3 bases: TGTGCCAGTACCACTGGTTTTGGGGGGAAGCAGTTCTTC.

The genes are TRBV7-9 and TRBJ1-1; D is unclear. This CDR3 spans 14 amino acids. Trimming stripped 7 bases from V and 2 bases from J, with 14 bases between. Per germline, CDR1 SEHNR and CDR2 FQNEAQ (reference sequence). The CDR3 DNA is TGTGCCAGCACCCTGTTCCGGGTTAACACTGAAGCTTTCTTT. Translation: CASTLFRVNTEAFF.

The chain joins TRBV9 to TRBJ1-2; 9 positions match TRBD1. Germline V gives CDR1 SGDLS, CDR2 YYNGEE. This CDR3 region has 16 residues. Germline trimming cut 3 bases from V and 0 bases from J; bases unmatched to any gene: 6. The CDR3 sequence is CASSAGTGTSNYGYTF. In nucleotides, the CDR3 is TGTGCCAGCAGCGCCGGGACAGGGACATCTAACTATGGCTACACCTTC.

The chain uses TRBV7-9 and TRBJ2-7; D call uncertain. This CDR3 is built from 14 residues. CDR1 is SEHNR and CDR2 is FQNEAQ in the germline V gene (reference sequence). V was pared by 6 bases and J by 13 bases, with 25 bases between. The CDR3 is CASRTSGSSPRSYF. The CDR3 nucleotides read TGTGCCAGCAGAACCTCGGGTAGCTCCCCTAGATCATACTTC. Filled out from reference TRBV7-9 and TRBJ2-7, the complete variable domain reads DTGVSQNPRHKITKRGQNVTFRCDPISEHNRLYWYRQTLGQGPEFLTYFQNEAQLEKSRLLSDRFSAERPKGSFSTLEIQRTEQGDSAMYLCASRTSGSSPRSYFGPGTRLTVT.

The chain uses TRBV30 and TRBJ1-1; no definite D call. CDR3 length: 13 amino acids. From germline, CDR1 is GTSNPN and CDR2 SVGIG (reference sequence). V was cut by 0 bases and J by 0 bases, with 5 bases left in between. The CDR3 loop reads CAWSVSVNTEAFF. The CDR3 DNA sequence: TGTGCCTGGAGTGTATCCGTGAACACTGAAGCTTTCTTT.

This rearrangement joins TRBV27 to TRBJ2-7; 11 positions match TRBD1. CDR1 is MNHEY, CDR2 SMNVEV, per germline (reference sequence). After removal of 0 bases from V and 6 bases from J, the junction contained 7 bases not matched to a gene. This CDR3 comprises 16 residues. In DNA, the CDR3 is TGTGCCAGCAGTTTATCGCCCGGGACAGGGGGTTCCGAGCAGTACTTC. This sequence encodes CASSLSPGTGGSEQYF.

The V gene is TRBV2, the J gene TRBJ1-2, with 10 positions matching TRBD1. The CDR3 is made up of 15 amino acids. The germline V gene encodes CDR1 SNHLY and CDR2 FYNNEI. The J segment lost 7 bases and the V segment lost 7 bases, leaving 12 bases of the junction unmatched. CDR3 region: CASNQLGDRGLGYTF. The CDR3 bases are TGTGCCAGCAATCAACTCGGCGACAGGGGGCTTGGCTACACCTTC.